These 14 T cell receptor beta chains share one sample of origin, sequenced in a study of regulatory T cells in long-lasting Graves disease. Time point defined: newly diagnosed GD, antithyroid drugs for less than 3 months. PBMCs provided the RNA from which the TCR library was made. TCR beta libraries were built with iRepertoire HTBI primers and Arm-PCR of CDR3 regions. TCRdb fed the multiplex PCR reads into MiXCR, producing one record per CDR3 protein. Among about 620,000 distinct CDR3 sequences listed, 15% to 20% were seen once. Separately, the same data were catalogued under a study of T cells in Graves' hyperthyroidism and ophthalmopathy.

Specimen: peripheral blood mononuclear cells (PBMCs), collected at new diagnosis, from a patient treated with antithyroid drugs. The receptors derive from a woman in her 30s with Graves disease.

This clonotype has ten or more counts. The J gene is TRBJ1-1, the V gene TRBV11-2; D is ambiguous. Germline V gene sequence: CDR1 SGHAT, CDR2 FQNNGV. Trimming shortened V by 1 base and J by 4 bases, and 13 bases separated the two germline ends. The CDR3 length is 15 residues. The CDR3 reads CASSLVMGGGTEAFF. The DNA of the CDR3 is TGTGCCAGCAGCTTAGTAATGGGCGGAGGCACTGAAGCTTTCTTT.

The V and J genes are TRBV5-1 and TRBJ2-5; D might be TRBD2 (6 bases). V lost 0 bases, J lost 5 bases, and 20 bases lay in between. The germline CDR1 and CDR2 sequences are SGHRS and YFSETQ. This CDR3 has 17 residues. CDR3 nucleotide sequence: TGCGCCAGCAGCTTGGGTGGAGGCGGACTGAGCGGGGAGACCCAGTACTTC. It encodes CASSLGGGGLSGETQYF.

The gene calls are TRBV5-1 and TRBJ2-4; 13 nucleotides line up with TRBD2. J was trimmed by 8 bases and V by 4 bases; bases with no gene match: 9. Germline V gives CDR1 SGHRS, CDR2 YFSETQ. The CDR3 sequence is 16 residues long. The CDR3: CASSVRTSGSGDIQYF. CDR3 nucleotide sequence: TGCGCCAGCAGCGTCAGGACTAGCGGGAGTGGGGACATTCAGTACTTC.

This clonotype was observed at least ten times. This chain joins TRBV29-1 and TRBJ2-7; D remains ambiguous. The CDR3 covers 14 residues. CDR1 and CDR2 from the germline V gene are SQVTM and ANQGSEA. The V gene lost 4 bases and the J gene lost 0 bases, with 13 bases spanning the gap. CDR3 nucleotides: TGCAGCGTTGGGGCGGACCGAGCCTCCTACGAGCAGTACTTC. It translates to CSVGADRASYEQYF.

This clonotype showed up just a few times. DNA of the CDR3: TGTGCCAGCAGCTGGGGGACGGGACACCTGAACACTGAAGCTTTCTTT. Translation gives CASSWGTGHLNTEAFF. V gene TRBV9 combines with J gene TRBJ1-1, with D maybe TRBD1 (6 bases). V gave up 4 bases and J gave up 0 bases, with 16 bases separating them. Germline CDR1 is SGDLS and CDR2 is YYNGEE. CDR3 size: 16 residues.

Comment on this clonotype: A clone one base away is much larger, so this may be a read error. The chain couples TRBV19 to TRBJ1-6; possible D gene TRBD1, 5 bases. The V gene's germline CDR1 is LNHDA and CDR2 SQIVND (reference sequence). This CDR3 is 14 amino acids long. The CDR3: CASSFDSRNSPLYF. CDR3 in DNA: TGTGCCAGTAGTTTTGACAGCAGAAATTCACCCCTCTACTTT.

The table lists this clonotype with a few counts. J is TRBJ1-4 and V is TRBV19; TRBD1 agrees at 7 bases. The J segment lost 7 bases and the V segment lost 3 bases, leaving 11 bases of the junction unmatched. The CDR3 consists of 16 residues. Germline-derived CDR1 and CDR2 are LNHDA and SQIVND (reference sequence). CDR3 in amino acids: CASSIAGIPGGEKLFF. The CDR3 nucleotides are TGTGCCAGTAGTATCGCAGGGATCCCAGGGGGTGAAAAACTGTTTTTT.

This clonotype was counted a few times. This chain links TRBV20-1 with TRBJ2-7, with TRBD2 matching 13 bases. J lost 5 bases, V lost 5 bases, and 6 bases had no gene match. The CDR3 is 14 amino acids. CDR1 and CDR2 (germline): DFQATT, SNEGSKA (reference sequence). The CDR3 DNA reads TGCAGTGCTGATCGGACTAGCGGGGGACACGAGCAGTACTTC. Encoded protein: CSADRTSGGHEQYF.

This clonotype was seen only a few times. The chain is built from TRBV7-9 and TRBJ1-1; D gene ambiguous. Trimming took 3 bases from V and 3 from J, leaving 5 bases between them. Looked up from germline, CDR1 is SEHNR and CDR2 is FQNEAQ (reference sequence). The CDR3 consists of 12 residues. CDR3 coding DNA: TGTGCCAGCAGCTTTTCGGACACTGAAGCTTTCTTT. This codes for CASSFSDTEAFF.

This clonotype was detected only a few times. The junction shows a germline mismatch at one end, possibly a read error. The chain links TRBV7-7 to TRBJ2-6, with D possibly matching TRBD2 (5 bases). Germline V CDR1 and CDR2: SSHAT, FNYEAQ (reference sequence). This CDR3 region has 15 residues. CDR3 coding DNA: TGTGCTAGCAGCCCCGACTACTCTGGGGCCAACGTCCTGACTTTC. Amino acids: CASSPDYSGANVLTF.

The rearrangement joins TRBV10-3 to TRBJ2-7; D not certain. Germline V CDR1 and CDR2: ENHRY, SYGVKD. V was shortened by 3 bases and J by 3 bases, with 3 bases between the two germline ends. The CDR3 is made up of 11 amino acids. CDR3 region: CAISENYEQYF. CDR3 DNA sequence: TGTGCCATCAGTGAAAACTACGAGCAGTACTTC.

The chain couples TRBV7-8 to TRBJ1-4, with TRBD1 as a possible D gene (6 bases). CDR3 length: 13 residues. Germline lookup yields CDR1 SGHVS and CDR2 FQNEAQ. Trimming stripped 6 bases from V and 8 bases from J, with 13 bases between. CDR3 residues: CASRGRGKEKLFF. CDR3 coding DNA: TGTGCCAGCAGGGGCAGGGGAAAAGAAAAACTGTTTTTT.

The genes are TRBV27 and TRBJ1-4; unclear D gene. Trimming took off 10 bases at V and 4 bases at J, with 10 bases between the two ends. Germline-derived CDR1 and CDR2 are MNHEY and SMNVEV (reference sequence). The CDR3 runs to 12 residues. The CDR3 is CATGEGNEKLFF. Written as DNA, the CDR3 is TGTGCCACCGGAGAGGGTAATGAAAAACTGTTTTTT.

This clonotype was seen at least ten times. The chain employs TRBV11-2 and TRBJ2-3; D remains unclear. The CDR3 totals 15 residues. Germline V lookup: CDR1 SGHAT, CDR2 FQNNGV. V was pared by 1 base and J by 4 bases, with 12 bases between. CDR3 sequence (DNA): TGTGCCAGCAGCTTAGGTACCCACGGCGCAGATACGCAGTATTTT. Its protein is CASSLGTHGADTQYF.